One and the same sample provided the 8 T cell receptor beta chains below, sequenced in a study of identical twins. TCRdb itself ran the 5' RACE reads through MiXCR, one entry per CDR3 protein. The repertoire holds 1,800,000 or so distinct CDR3 sequences, with about 32% as singletons. Material for sequencing was cord blood. The receptors stem from a newborn girl in good health.

This clonotype was picked up many times. The rearrangement uses TRBV10-3 and TRBJ2-1; 7 bases map to TRBD2. J was trimmed by 0 bases and V by 8 bases; bases with no gene match: 1. CDR3 length: 13 amino acids. Per the germline V gene, CDR1 is ENHRY and CDR2 is SYGVKD. CDR3 in DNA: TGTGCCATCGGCGGGAGCTCCTACAATGAGCAGTTCTTC. This translates into CAIGGSSYNEQFF.

The genes are TRBV7-9 and TRBJ1-2; tentatively, D is TRBD1 (5 bases). The CDR3 runs 16 residues. V dropped 4 bases and J dropped 8 bases, with 23 bases sitting between them. Germline assignment: CDR1 SEHNR and CDR2 FQNEAQ (reference sequence). The CDR3 loop is CASSSQARQGRQGYTF. As DNA, the CDR3 is TGTGCCAGCAGCTCCCAGGCTCGGCAGGGACGGCAAGGCTACACCTTC.

The chain couples TRBV20-1 to TRBJ2-1; TRBD2 matches at 13 bases. The J segment lost 9 bases and the V segment lost 2 bases, leaving 10 bases of the junction unmatched. From germline, CDR1 is DFQATT and CDR2 SNEGSKA (reference sequence). The CDR3 spans 16 residues. CDR3 DNA sequence: TGCAGTGCTAGAAGCACTAGCGGGAGGGCCCAACGTGAGCAGTTCTTC. This sequence encodes CSARSTSGRAQREQFF.

This sequence joins TRBV10-3 and TRBJ1-1; TRBD1 might be the D (6 bases). In germline, CDR1 is ENHRY, CDR2 SYGVKD. V was pared by 6 bases and J by 7 bases, with 9 bases between. CDR3 length: 11 residues. The CDR3 is CAISGGNEAFF. DNA of the CDR3: TGTGCCATCAGCGGGGGCAATGAAGCTTTCTTT.

The rearrangement links TRBV20-1 to TRBJ2-7; D unresolved. The CDR3 is 12 amino acids. Germline loops: CDR1 DFQATT, CDR2 SNEGSKA (reference sequence). V lost 4 bases, J lost 7 bases, and 14 bases lay in between. The CDR3 sequence: CSAILTPQEQYF. CDR3 DNA: TGCAGTGCTATTTTGACTCCCCAGGAGCAGTACTTC.

The table lists this clonotype with a few counts. The rearrangement uses TRBV4-1 and TRBJ2-3; D is undetermined. This CDR3 comprises 13 residues. The ends were cut back, 8 bases at V and 3 bases at J, with 12 bases in the middle. Germline-derived CDR1 and CDR2 are MGHRA and YSYEKL. CDR3 region: CASSKMWTDTQYF. CDR3 DNA sequence: TGCGCCAGCTCTAAAATGTGGACAGATACGCAGTATTTT.

This clonotype turned up a few times. The V call is TRBV2, the J call TRBJ2-5, with TRBD2 matching over 9 bases. The germline V gene has CDR1 SNHLY and CDR2 FYNNEI. The CDR3 is 16 residues long. V lost 1 base and J lost 1; bases outside the gene matches: 4. The CDR3 coding sequence is TGTGCCAGCAGTGAAGTGACTAGCGGATTCCAAGAGACCCAGTACTTC. It encodes CASSEVTSGFQETQYF.

The chain couples TRBV3-1 to TRBJ2-5; D not resolved. Per germline, CDR1 LGHDT and CDR2 YNNKEL (reference sequence). The CDR3 sequence is 15 residues long. Trimming removed 2 bases at V and 3 bases at J, with 13 bases between. The CDR3 DNA reads TGTGCCAGCAGCCAAATCGGAAGGAACGAAGAGACCCAGTACTTC. Translating it yields CASSQIGRNEETQYF.